These 25 T cell receptor beta chains were all obtained from the same sample, sequenced in a study of T cells in Graves' hyperthyroidism and ophthalmopathy. From RNA transcripts, TCR beta CDR3 regions were amplified. HTBI primers were employed in a first-round RT-PCR of the TCR CDR3. TCRdb processed the multiplex PCR reads anew with MiXCR; each CDR3 protein has one entry. The repertoire consists of roughly 170,000 distinct CDR3 sequences, with over 7.5% occurring once and the leading ten covering less than 25%. The sample was blood. Receptor source: a young woman with Graves' hyperthyroidism that later progressed to Graves' ophthalmopathy.

This clonotype came up many times. The rearrangement uses TRBV7-9 and TRBJ2-7, with 7 bases matching TRBD1. The CDR3 is made up of 16 amino acids. After removal of 3 bases from V and 5 bases from J, the junction contained 13 bases not matched to a gene. Germline CDR1 and CDR2: SEHNR and FQNEAQ (reference sequence). The CDR3 is CASSFGTEVVGNEQYF. In nucleotides, the CDR3 is TGTGCCAGCAGCTTCGGGACAGAGGTTGTGGGGAACGAGCAGTACTTC.

This clonotype was seen repeatedly, ten times or more. The chain joins TRBV20-1 to TRBJ2-3; no firm D call. CDR1 DFQATT and CDR2 SNEGSKA come from the germline V gene (reference sequence). The CDR3 loop spans 13 amino acids. Trimming pared 6 bases from V and 4 bases from J, leaving 14 bases between. The CDR3 region has the DNA TGCAGTGCAGCAGTGGTCTTTTCAGATACGCAGTATTTT. The encoded protein is CSAAVVFSDTQYF.

There are many counts of this clonotype. Possible read error: a much larger clone is one base away. CDR3 in DNA: TGTGCCAGCAGCTGGGGACAGGGGTATGGCTACACCTTC. Translating gives CASSWGQGYGYTF. The rearrangement uses TRBV7-9 and TRBJ1-2; 10 bases are a match to TRBD1. The length of the CDR3 is 13 residues. Trimming took 4 bases from V and 5 from J; bases not matched to a gene: 1. Germline CDR1 reads SEHNR; CDR2 reads FQNEAQ (reference sequence).

V and J are TRBV5-4 and TRBJ2-5, with D uncertain. CDR1 and CDR2 (germline): SGHNT, YYREEE (reference sequence). Trimming took 0 bases from V and 2 from J, leaving 11 bases between them. The CDR3 has 15 amino acids. Here the CDR3 DNA reads TGTGCCAGCAGCTTGGTGCACAGAGTACAAGAGACCCAGTACTTC. It encodes CASSLVHRVQETQYF.

Ten or more counts support this clonotype. The rearrangement links TRBV11-2 to TRBJ2-3, with D perhaps matching TRBD2 (6 bases). The germline V and J ends were trimmed by 7 bases and 5 bases, with 22 bases remaining between them. From germline, CDR1 is SGHAT and CDR2 FQNNGV. CDR3 size: 16 residues. CDR3 nucleotides: TGTGCCAGCACCCCCCGCGAGCTAGCGTCACGAGATACGCAGTATTTT. This sequence encodes CASTPRELASRDTQYF.

This clonotype was counted many times. The DNA of the CDR3 is TGCAGTGCTAAGGAAAACTATGGCTACACCTTC. It codes for CSAKENYGYTF. The chain couples TRBV20-1 to TRBJ1-2; D call uncertain. Germline CDR1 and CDR2: DFQATT and SNEGSKA (reference sequence). The V gene lost 4 bases and the J gene lost 2 bases, with 5 bases spanning the gap. CDR3 length: 11 residues.

This clonotype was picked up many times. The chain combines TRBV2 with TRBJ1-1; 7 nucleotides match TRBD1. Germline-derived CDR1 and CDR2 are SNHLY and FYNNEI. The junction had 3 bases not matched to a gene; V was cut back by 4 bases and J by 1 base. The CDR3 runs to 14 residues. CDR3 in amino acids: CASSVWDRNTEAFF. The CDR3 DNA is TGTGCCAGCAGTGTATGGGACAGGAACACTGAAGCTTTCTTT. The full variable domain, its missing parts supplied by reference TRBV2 and TRBJ1-1, is EPEVTQTPSHQVTQMGQEVILRCVPISNHLYFYWYRQILGQKVEFLVSFYNNEISEKSEIFDDQFSVERPDGSNFTLKIRSTKLEDSAMYFCASSVWDRNTEAFFGQGTRLTVV.

The chain links TRBV30 to TRBJ2-3, with D unclear. Trimming pared 2 bases from V and 0 bases from J, leaving 12 bases between. CDR1 GTSNPN and CDR2 SVGIG come from the germline V gene (reference sequence). The CDR3 covers 15 residues. As DNA, the CDR3 is TGTGCCTGGAGTTTGAGGAGCCCTAGCACAGATACGCAGTATTTT. This gives the protein CAWSLRSPSTDTQYF. Full variable domain (outside the CDR3, taken from reference TRBV30 and TRBJ2-3): SQTIHQWPATLVQPVGSPLSLECTVEGTSNPNLYWYRQAAGRGLQLLFYSVGIGQISSEVPQNLSASRPQDRQFILSSKKLLLSDSGFYLCAWSLRSPSTDTQYFGPGTRLTVL.

The sample holds many counts of this clonotype. The gene calls are TRBV28 and TRBJ2-1, with 8 bases matching TRBD2. The trim removed 6 bases at V and 1 base at J, leaving 11 bases unmatched. The CDR3 has 17 residues. Germline values: CDR1 MDHEN, CDR2 SYDVKM. In DNA form, the CDR3 reads TGTGCCAGCAGCGAACCCCGGGGGGGGGTGTCCTACAATGAGCAGTTCTTC. Protein sequence: CASSEPRGGVSYNEQFF.

The V gene is TRBV30, the J gene TRBJ2-1; D possibly uses TRBD1 or TRBD2 (5 bases each). Germline V lookup: CDR1 GTSNPN, CDR2 SVGIG (reference sequence). This CDR3 spans 12 amino acids. Trimming took 5 bases from V and 9 from J, leaving 14 bases between them. The CDR3 DNA reads TGTGCCTGGGTGGGGGATCTCCGTGAGCAGTTCTTC. Its translation: CAWVGDLREQFF. Filled out from reference TRBV30 and TRBJ2-1, the complete variable domain reads SQTIHQWPATLVQPVGSPLSLECTVEGTSNPNLYWYRQAAGRGLQLLFYSVGIGQISSEVPQNLSASRPQDRQFILSSKKLLLSDSGFYLCAWVGDLREQFFGPGTRLTVL.

This clonotype was seen only a few times. CDR3 sequence: CASSLDMGAGNSPLHF. CDR3 sequence (DNA): TGTGCCAGCAGCTTGGATATGGGGGCAGGGAATTCACCCCTCCACTTT. The chain joins TRBV5-8 to TRBJ1-6, with D tentatively TRBD1 (6 bases). The CDR3 has 16 amino acids. V lost 0 bases to trimming and J lost 7 bases, with 14 bases between them. Looked up from germline, CDR1 is SGHTS and CDR2 is YDEGEE.

This clonotype was detected many times. The gene calls are TRBV6-6 and TRBJ1-6, with 7 nucleotides matching TRBD1. The J segment lost 4 bases and the V segment lost 2 bases, leaving 5 bases of the junction unmatched. In germline, CDR1 is MNHNY, CDR2 SVGAGI (reference sequence). The CDR3 consists of 16 residues. The CDR3 reads CASSYAKGQYNSPLHF. CDR3 coding DNA: TGTGCCAGCAGTTACGCCAAGGGACAGTATAATTCACCCCTCCACTTT.

This clonotype was recorded many times. This chain links TRBV7-9 with TRBJ2-2, with a weak D call TRBD1 (7 bases). CDR3 length: 14 amino acids. V lost 10 bases to trimming and J lost 0 bases, with 12 bases between them. CDR1 is SEHNR, CDR2 FQNEAQ, per germline (reference sequence). The CDR3: CATRGTANTGELFF. CDR3 in DNA: TGTGCCACACGGGGGACAGCGAACACCGGGGAGCTGTTTTTT.

This clonotype was detected ten times or more. The gene calls are TRBV6-1 and TRBJ2-7; 11 bases match TRBD2. The CDR3 is 15 residues long. CDR1 is MNHNS and CDR2 is SASEGT in the germline V gene. V gave up 2 bases and J gave up 6 bases; unmatched junction bases: 6. The CDR3 region is CASSEITSGSGEQYF. CDR3 in DNA: TGTGCCAGCAGTGAAATAACTAGCGGGAGCGGCGAGCAGTACTTC.

At least ten counts were recorded for this clonotype. This sequence joins TRBV20-1 and TRBJ2-5; D may be TRBD2 (5 bases). Germline values: CDR1 DFQATT, CDR2 SNEGSKA (reference sequence). Trimming removed 5 bases from V and 5 bases from J, with 18 bases in between. The CDR3 is 14 amino acids. The CDR3 DNA reads as TGCAGTGCTTCCCGAGGGTATTCGGTTGAGACCCAGTACTTC. This sequence encodes CSASRGYSVETQYF.

This clonotype was detected a few times. J is TRBJ1-2 and V is TRBV7-2; weak D call: TRBD1 (6 bases). The CDR3 totals 15 residues. V was trimmed by 5 bases and J by 4 bases, leaving 17 bases between them. Germline-derived CDR1 and CDR2 are SGHTA and FQGNSA. The DNA for the CDR3 is TGTGCCAGCAGCGGCGGCAGGGGAATCGGCTATGGCTACACCTTC. Its protein is CASSGGRGIGYGYTF.

This clonotype showed up many times. The chain links TRBV6-1 to TRBJ2-1; D may be TRBD1 or TRBD2 (7 bases each). The CDR3 runs to 15 residues. Germline assignment: CDR1 MNHNS and CDR2 SASEGT. Trimming removed 6 bases from V and 6 bases from J, with 18 bases in between. The CDR3 is CASSPRGGVRNEQFF. Here the CDR3 DNA reads TGTGCCAGCAGCCCCAGGGGGGGGGTGCGCAATGAGCAGTTCTTC.

This clonotype was recorded many times. The chain combines TRBV2 with TRBJ2-1; 7 bases align to TRBD1. The CDR3 has 13 residues. The ends lost 5 bases at V and 7 bases at J; junction bases unmatched: 5. Germline CDR1 is SNHLY and CDR2 is FYNNEI. CDR3 sequence reads: CASSSGTANEQFF. CDR3 nucleotides: TGTGCCAGCAGTTCCGGGACAGCAAATGAGCAGTTCTTC.

This clonotype has ten or more counts. The chain is built from TRBV9 and TRBJ2-1; 7 positions agree with TRBD2. V lost 0 bases to trimming and J lost 3 bases; unmatched junction nucleotides: 3. This CDR3 has 15 residues. In germline, CDR1 is SGDLS, CDR2 YYNGEE. CDR3 loop: CASSVAGGNYNEQFF. The CDR3 nucleotides read TGTGCCAGCAGCGTAGCGGGAGGAAACTACAATGAGCAGTTCTTC.

This clonotype was seen many times. This chain uses TRBV13 with TRBJ2-1, with D possibly being TRBD2 (6 bases). The CDR3 covers 15 residues. Germline assignment: CDR1 PRHDT and CDR2 FYEKMQ (reference sequence). With 3 bases removed from V and 4 bases from J, the gap between germline ends came to 13 bases. The CDR3 spells CASSFGGEVYNEQFF. The CDR3 DNA is TGTGCCAGCAGCTTCGGGGGAGAAGTGTACAATGAGCAGTTCTTC.

This clonotype was found many times. The chain uses TRBV20-1 and TRBJ1-2; the D is unclear. CDR1 and CDR2 from the germline V gene are DFQATT and SNEGSKA (reference sequence). CDR3 length equals 14 residues. V was cut by 0 bases and J by 5 bases, with 13 bases left in between. This CDR3 is CSAREEGFRYGYTF. The CDR3 DNA is TGCAGTGCTAGAGAGGAAGGTTTTCGTTATGGCTACACCTTC.

This clonotype was recorded many times. The chain has TRBV6-1 and TRBJ1-5; D call uncertain. This CDR3 region has 14 residues. V lost 6 bases, J lost 0 bases, and 9 bases lay in between. Germline lookup yields CDR1 MNHNS and CDR2 SASEGT. Here the CDR3 DNA reads TGTGCCAGCAGCGAGACATATAGCAATCAGCCCCAGCATTTT. Residues: CASSETYSNQPQHF.

About this clonotype itself: A much larger clone is a single base away; this may be a read error. The rearrangement joins TRBV7-9 to TRBJ1-6, with a possible D match to TRBD1 (5 bases). The CDR3 spans 17 residues. Germline values: CDR1 SEHNR, CDR2 FQNEAQ (reference sequence). Trimming removed 4 bases from V and 8 bases from J, with 21 bases in between. The DNA for the CDR3 is TGTGCCAGCAGCTCCGCATACGCGGGCAGACAGCATTCACCCCTCCACTTT. This gives the protein CASSSAYAGRQHSPLHF.

This clonotype was counted ten times or more. The J gene is TRBJ1-5, the V gene TRBV19, with 7 bases lining up with TRBD1. CDR1 LNHDA and CDR2 SQIVND come from the germline V gene (reference sequence). With V trimmed by 6 bases and J by 3 bases, 14 bases remained unmatched. The CDR3 consists of 17 residues. The CDR3: CASRPSSTGRLNQPQHF. CDR3 nucleotides: TGTGCCAGTAGACCAAGCTCGACAGGGAGACTCAATCAGCCCCAGCATTTT.

About this clonotype: This may be a read error: a much more frequent sequence differs by one nucleotide. The chain employs TRBV6-9 and TRBJ1-3, with 8 bases identical to TRBD1. The CDR3 runs 16 residues. Germline values: CDR1 MNHGY, CDR2 SVAAGI. The CDR3: CASSYAGQGSGNTVYF. The DNA for the CDR3 is TGTGCCAGCAGTTACGCAGGACAGGGATCTGGAAACACCGTATATTTT.